Given below is one T cell receptor (beta chain) in context. Two negative PCRs, clearance, or symptom resolution were required of recovered Cohort 3 donors. Germline CDR1 ENHRY, CDR2 SYGVKD. There are 16 residues in the CDR3. The V end lost 4 bases, the J end lost 0 bases, and 10 bases lay between the germline ends. This specimen belongs to a study of blood T cell repertoires in COVID-19. Overall study context: From T cells, B-cell-depleted T cells, or PBMCs came the material, which was cDNA or gDNA.

TCRdb's copy holds only in-frame clones and misses some; the assay was immunoSEQ multiplex PCR. The data show 200,000 to 250,000 clones, about 88% seen once. The chain is built from TRBV10-3 and TRBJ2-6; D call uncertain. The source is a woman aged 30 to 39 who had recovered from COVID-19. Specimen: PBMCs or T cells enriched from blood (not recorded which). CDR3 loop: CAISGQADSGANVLTF. The CDR3 bases are TGTGCCATCAGTGGGCAGGCCGACTCTGGGGCCAACGTCCTGACTTTC.